This T cell receptor (beta chain) is drawn from a study of cytomegalovirus exposure and HLA in healthy donors. Study-wide points: The Asian-associated ancestry cluster reportedly had fewer N-insertions than the roughly 700-donor mean in a later analysis. It was reported that TCR beta sequences correctly inferred the HLA-A and HLA-B alleles for most subjects.

V gave up 7 bases and J gave up 5 bases; unmatched junction bases: 8. Germline-derived CDR1 and CDR2 are SNHLY and FYNNEI. This CDR3 region has 13 residues. Turning to this clone: What it recognizes is unknown.

Use of 60 Vbeta and 13 Jbeta primers characterized the PCR. Some clones are missing from TCRdb's copy, which holds only in-frame ones; the method was immunoSEQ multiplex PCR. The data hold some 200,000 clones, with roughly 91% observed a single time. The genes are TRBV2 and TRBJ2-7; 7 bases match TRBD1. The sample was PBMCs. The TCR originated in a woman aged 18-29 years in good health and CMV-seronegative. CDR3 in DNA: TGTGCCAGCACCAGACAGGGAATGGACGAGCAGTACTTC. This sequence encodes CASTRQGMDEQYF.